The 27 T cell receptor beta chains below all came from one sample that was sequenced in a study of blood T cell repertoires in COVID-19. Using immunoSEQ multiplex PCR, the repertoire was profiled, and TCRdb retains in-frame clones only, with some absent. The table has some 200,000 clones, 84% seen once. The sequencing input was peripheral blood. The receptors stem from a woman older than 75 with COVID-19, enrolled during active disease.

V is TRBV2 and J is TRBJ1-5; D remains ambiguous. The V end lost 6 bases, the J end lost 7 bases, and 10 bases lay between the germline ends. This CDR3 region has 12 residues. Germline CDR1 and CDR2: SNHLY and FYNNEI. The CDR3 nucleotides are TGTGCCAGCAGGGGAGCTGGACAGCCCCAGCATTTT. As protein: CASRGAGQPQHF.

The CDR3 protein is CAWSRQLFYGYTF. The CDR3 DNA follows: TGTGCCTGGAGCCGACAGCTATTCTATGGCTACACCTTC. The chain carries TRBV30 and TRBJ1-2; D possibly corresponds to TRBD1 (5 bases). Trimming stripped 3 bases from V and 4 bases from J, with 12 bases between. The length of the CDR3 is 13 residues. Per the germline V gene, CDR1 is GTSNPN and CDR2 is SVGIG (reference sequence).

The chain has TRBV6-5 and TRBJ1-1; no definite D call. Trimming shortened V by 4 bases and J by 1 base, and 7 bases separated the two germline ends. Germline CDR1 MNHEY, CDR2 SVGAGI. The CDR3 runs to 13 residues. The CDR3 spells CASSFLWNTEAFF. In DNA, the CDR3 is TGTGCCAGCAGTTTTCTCTGGAACACTGAAGCTTTCTTT.

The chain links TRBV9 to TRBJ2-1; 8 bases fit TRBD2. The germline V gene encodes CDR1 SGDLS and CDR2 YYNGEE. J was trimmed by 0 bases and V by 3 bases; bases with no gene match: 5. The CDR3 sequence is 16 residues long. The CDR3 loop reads CASSAGGGLSYNEQFF. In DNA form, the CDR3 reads TGTGCCAGCAGCGCCGGCGGGGGGCTCTCCTACAATGAGCAGTTCTTC. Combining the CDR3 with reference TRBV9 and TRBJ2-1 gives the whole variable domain DSGVTQTPKHLITATGQRVTLRCSPRSGDLSVYWYQQSLDQGLQFLIQYYNGEERAKGNILERFSAQQFPDLHSELNLSSLELGDSALYFCASSAGGGLSYNEQFFGPGTRLTVL.

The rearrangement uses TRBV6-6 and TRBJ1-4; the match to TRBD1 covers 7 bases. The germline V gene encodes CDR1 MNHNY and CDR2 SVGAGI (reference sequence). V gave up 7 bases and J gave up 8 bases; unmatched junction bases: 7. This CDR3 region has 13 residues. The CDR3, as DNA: TGTGCCAGCAACACAGACAGGGAGGAAAAACTGTTTTTT. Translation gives CASNTDREEKLFF.

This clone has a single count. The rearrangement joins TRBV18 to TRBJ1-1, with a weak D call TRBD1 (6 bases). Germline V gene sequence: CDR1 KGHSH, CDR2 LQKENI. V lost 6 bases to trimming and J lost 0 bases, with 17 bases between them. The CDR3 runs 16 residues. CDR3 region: CASSPSSGGLNTEAFF. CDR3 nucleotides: TGTGCCAGCTCTCCCAGCTCGGGGGGGCTGAACACTGAAGCTTTCTTT.

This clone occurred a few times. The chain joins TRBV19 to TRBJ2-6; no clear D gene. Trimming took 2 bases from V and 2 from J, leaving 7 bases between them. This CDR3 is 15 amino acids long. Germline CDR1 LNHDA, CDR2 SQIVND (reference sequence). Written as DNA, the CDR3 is TGTGCCAGTAGTATACAGGCGACTGGGGCCAACGTCCTGACTTTC. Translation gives CASSIQATGANVLTF.

CDR3 region: CASSTYRDDISPLHF. Written as DNA, the CDR3 is TGTGCCAGCAGTACCTACAGGGACGACATTTCACCCCTCCACTTT. The chain carries TRBV27 and TRBJ1-6; perhaps TRBD1 as D (6 bases). Trimming pared 5 bases from V and 9 bases from J, leaving 17 bases between. The CDR3 has 15 amino acids. Per germline, CDR1 MNHEY and CDR2 SMNVEV (reference sequence).

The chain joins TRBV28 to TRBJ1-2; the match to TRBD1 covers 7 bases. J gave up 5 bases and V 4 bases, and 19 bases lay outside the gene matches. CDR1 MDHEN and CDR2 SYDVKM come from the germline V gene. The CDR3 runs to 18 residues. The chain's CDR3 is CASSSRDRPAYSSYGYTF. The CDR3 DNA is TGTGCCAGCAGTTCCCGGGACAGACCAGCCTACTCCTCTTATGGCTACACCTTC.

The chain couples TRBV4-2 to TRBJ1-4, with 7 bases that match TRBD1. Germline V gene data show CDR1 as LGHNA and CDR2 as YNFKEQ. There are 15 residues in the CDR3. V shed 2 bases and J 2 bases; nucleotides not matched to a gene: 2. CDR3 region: CASSQLQGTNEKLFF. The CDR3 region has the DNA TGTGCCAGCAGCCAACTACAGGGGACTAATGAAAAACTGTTTTTT.

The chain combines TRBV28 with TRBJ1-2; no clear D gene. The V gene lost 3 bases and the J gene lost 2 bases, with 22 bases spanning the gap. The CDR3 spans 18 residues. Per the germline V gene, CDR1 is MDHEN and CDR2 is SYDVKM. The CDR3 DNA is TGTGCCAGCAGTTTTCCCCTACCGAGAGCAGCGCTCAACTATGGCTACACCTTC. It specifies CASSFPLPRAALNYGYTF.

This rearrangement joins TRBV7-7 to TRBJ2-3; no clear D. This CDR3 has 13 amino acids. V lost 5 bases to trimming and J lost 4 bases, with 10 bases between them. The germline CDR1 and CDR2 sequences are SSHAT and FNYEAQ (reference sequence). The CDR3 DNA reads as TGTGCCAGCAGCGGCCCGGGTGCAGATACGCAGTATTTT. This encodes CASSGPGADTQYF.

The CDR3 DNA reads TGTGCCAGTACTGACTCCCGGGGTAATCAGCCCCAGCATTTT. Translation: CASTDSRGNQPQHF. This chain joins TRBV19 and TRBJ1-5; D not resolved. CDR3 length equals 14 residues. Trimming removed 7 bases at V and 4 bases at J, with 14 bases between. Germline values: CDR1 LNHDA, CDR2 SQIVND (reference sequence).

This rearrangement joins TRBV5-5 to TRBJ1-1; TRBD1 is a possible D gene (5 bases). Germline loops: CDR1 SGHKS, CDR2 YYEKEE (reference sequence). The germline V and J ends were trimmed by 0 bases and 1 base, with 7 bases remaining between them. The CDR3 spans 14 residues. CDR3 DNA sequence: TGTGCCAGCAGCTTGGTTCAGGGGAACACTGAAGCTTTCTTT. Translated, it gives CASSLVQGNTEAFF.

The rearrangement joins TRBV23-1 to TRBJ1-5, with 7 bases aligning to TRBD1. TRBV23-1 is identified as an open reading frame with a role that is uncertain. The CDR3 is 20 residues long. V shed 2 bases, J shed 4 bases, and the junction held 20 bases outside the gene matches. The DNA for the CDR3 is TGCGCCAGCAGTCAAATCGGTGAGGACAGGTACAGCATTAGGAATCAGCCCCAGCATTTT. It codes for CASSQIGEDRYSIRNQPQHF.

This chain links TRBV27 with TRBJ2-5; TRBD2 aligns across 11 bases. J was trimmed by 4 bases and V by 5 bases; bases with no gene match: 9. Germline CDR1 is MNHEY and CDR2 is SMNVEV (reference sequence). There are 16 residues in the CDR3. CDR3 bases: TGTGCCAGCAGTCCCGTAGCGGGGGGGCAAAGAGAGACCCAGTACTTC. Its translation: CASSPVAGGQRETQYF.

The CDR3 bases are TGCGCCAGCAGCTTGGGACTAGCGGGGGGTCAGACCCAGTACTTC. This codes for CASSLGLAGGQTQYF. The chain recombines TRBV5-1 with TRBJ2-5; the match to TRBD2 covers 13 bases. V lost 0 bases and J lost 6; bases outside the gene matches: 2. Looked up from germline, CDR1 is SGHRS and CDR2 is YFSETQ. This CDR3 is 15 amino acids long.

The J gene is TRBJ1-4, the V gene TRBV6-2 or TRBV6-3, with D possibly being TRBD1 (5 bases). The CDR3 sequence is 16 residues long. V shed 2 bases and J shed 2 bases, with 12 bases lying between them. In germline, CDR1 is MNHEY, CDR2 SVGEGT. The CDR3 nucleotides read TGTGCCAGCAGTTACCGGCGGGGCACGACTAATGAAAAACTGTTTTTT. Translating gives CASSYRRGTTNEKLFF.

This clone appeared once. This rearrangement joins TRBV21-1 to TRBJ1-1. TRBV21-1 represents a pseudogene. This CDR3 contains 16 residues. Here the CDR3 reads CASSNGVHVVETEAFF. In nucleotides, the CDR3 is TGTGCCAGCAGCAATGGAGTTCATGTCGTAGAGACTGAAGCTTTCTTT.

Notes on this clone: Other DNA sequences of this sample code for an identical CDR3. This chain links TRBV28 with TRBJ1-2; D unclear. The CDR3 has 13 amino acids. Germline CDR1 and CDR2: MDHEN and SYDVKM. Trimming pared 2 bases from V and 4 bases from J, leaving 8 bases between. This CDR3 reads CASSLGQSYGYTF. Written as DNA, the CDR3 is TGTGCCAGCAGTTTAGGGCAGAGCTATGGCTACACCTTC.

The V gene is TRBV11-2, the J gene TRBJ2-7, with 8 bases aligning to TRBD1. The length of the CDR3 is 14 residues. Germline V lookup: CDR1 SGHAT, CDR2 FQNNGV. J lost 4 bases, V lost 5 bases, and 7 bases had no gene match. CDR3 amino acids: CASSQGQGGYEQYV. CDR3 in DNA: TGTGCCAGCAGCCAAGGACAGGGAGGATACGAGCAGTACGTC.

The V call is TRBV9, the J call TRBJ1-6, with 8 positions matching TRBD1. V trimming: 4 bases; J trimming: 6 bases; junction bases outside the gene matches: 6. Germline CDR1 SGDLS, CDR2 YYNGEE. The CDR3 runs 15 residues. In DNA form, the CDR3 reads TGTGCCAGCAGCACCTCAACAGGGGGTAATTCACCCCTCCACTTT. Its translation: CASSTSTGGNSPLHF.

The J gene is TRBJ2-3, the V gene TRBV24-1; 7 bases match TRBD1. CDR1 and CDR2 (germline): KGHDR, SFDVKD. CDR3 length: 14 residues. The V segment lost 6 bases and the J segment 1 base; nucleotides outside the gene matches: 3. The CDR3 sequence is CATSNRGGTDTQYF. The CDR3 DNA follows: TGTGCCACCAGTAACAGGGGTGGCACAGATACGCAGTATTTT.

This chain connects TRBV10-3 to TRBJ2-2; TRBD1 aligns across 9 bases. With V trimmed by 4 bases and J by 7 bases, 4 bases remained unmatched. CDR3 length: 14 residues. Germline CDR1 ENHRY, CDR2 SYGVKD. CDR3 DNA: TGTGCCATCAGTGGGACAGGGGTTGGCGGGGAGCTGTTTTTT. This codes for CAISGTGVGGELFF.

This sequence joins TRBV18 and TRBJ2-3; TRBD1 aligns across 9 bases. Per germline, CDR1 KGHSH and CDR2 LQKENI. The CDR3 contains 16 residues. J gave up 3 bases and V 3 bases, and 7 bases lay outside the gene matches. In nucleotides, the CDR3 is TGTGCCAGCTCACCCCGGACAGGGGATAGGACAGATACGCAGTATTTT. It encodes CASSPRTGDRTDTQYF.

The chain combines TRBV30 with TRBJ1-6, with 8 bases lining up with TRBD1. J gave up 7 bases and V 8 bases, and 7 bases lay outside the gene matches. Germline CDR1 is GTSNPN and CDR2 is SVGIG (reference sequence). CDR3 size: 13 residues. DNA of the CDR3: TGTGCCCTCGGACAGGGAAGAAATTCACCCCTCCACTTT. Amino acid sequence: CALGQGRNSPLHF.

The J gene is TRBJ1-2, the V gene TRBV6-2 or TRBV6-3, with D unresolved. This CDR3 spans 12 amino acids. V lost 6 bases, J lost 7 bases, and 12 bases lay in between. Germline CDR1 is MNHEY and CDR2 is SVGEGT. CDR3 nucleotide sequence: TGTGCCAGCAGCTCCTCAGGCCCTGGCTACACCTTC. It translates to CASSSSGPGYTF.